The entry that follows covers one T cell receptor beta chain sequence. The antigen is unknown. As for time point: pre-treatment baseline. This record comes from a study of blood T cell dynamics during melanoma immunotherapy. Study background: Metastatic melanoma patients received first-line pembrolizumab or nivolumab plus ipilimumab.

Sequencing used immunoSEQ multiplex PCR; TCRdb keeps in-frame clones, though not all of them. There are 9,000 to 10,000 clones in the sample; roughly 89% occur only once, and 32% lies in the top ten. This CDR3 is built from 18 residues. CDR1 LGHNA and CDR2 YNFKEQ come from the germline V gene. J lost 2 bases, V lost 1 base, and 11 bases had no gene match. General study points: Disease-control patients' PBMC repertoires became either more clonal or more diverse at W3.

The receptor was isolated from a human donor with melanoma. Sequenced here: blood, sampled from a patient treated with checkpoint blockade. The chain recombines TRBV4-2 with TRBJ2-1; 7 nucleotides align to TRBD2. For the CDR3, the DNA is TGTGCCAGCAGCCAAGGACAACTAGCGCTGCGGCCCTACAATGAGCAGTTCTTC. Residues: CASSQGQLALRPYNEQFF.